A single sample gave rise to the 18 T cell receptor beta chains below, sequenced in a study of blood T cell repertoires in COVID-19. TCRdb's copy holds only in-frame clones and misses some; the assay was immunoSEQ multiplex PCR. The sample includes about 260,000 clones, around 86% of them seen just once. Material for sequencing was peripheral blood. The source of these receptors is a human donor in a cohort sampled during active COVID-19.

The chain uses TRBV28 and TRBJ1-6; unclear D gene. CDR1 is MDHEN, CDR2 SYDVKM, per germline. CDR3 size: 18 residues. V lost 3 bases, J lost 0 bases, and 15 bases lay in between. The CDR3 region is CASSFREGFSSYNSPLHF. The CDR3 DNA reads as TGTGCCAGCAGTTTTCGTGAGGGATTCAGCTCCTATAATTCACCCCTCCACTTT.

The chain is built from TRBV7-2 and TRBJ2-6; TRBD2 might be the D (6 bases). The CDR3 runs to 18 residues. The germline V and J ends were trimmed by 4 bases and 0 bases, with 16 bases remaining between them. The germline V gene encodes CDR1 SGHTA and CDR2 FQGNSA. This CDR3 is CASSSQRVTFSGANVLTF. The CDR3, as DNA: TGTGCCAGCAGCTCCCAGCGGGTCACCTTCTCTGGGGCCAACGTCCTGACTTTC.

The chain links TRBV4-1 to TRBJ1-4, with no clear D. Per germline, CDR1 MGHRA and CDR2 YSYEKL. The CDR3 has 14 residues. V lost 1 base to trimming and J lost 4 bases, with 7 bases between them. The CDR3 is CASSQASRNEKLFF. As DNA, the CDR3 is TGCGCCAGCAGCCAAGCTAGCCGTAATGAAAAACTGTTTTTT.

The CDR3 coding sequence is TGTGCCAGTAGTATCTCGACCATAAGCGTGGCCAACGTCCTGACTTTC. Protein product: CASSISTISVANVLTF. The chain combines TRBV19 with TRBJ2-6; D not resolved. V lost 3 bases to trimming and J lost 6 bases, with 15 bases between them. The CDR3 has 16 residues. Germline V gene sequence: CDR1 LNHDA, CDR2 SQIVND (reference sequence).

The chain recombines TRBV4-1 with TRBJ1-2; maybe TRBD1 (5 bases). CDR3 size: 12 residues. Germline V gene lookup returns CDR1 MGHRA and CDR2 YSYEKL. Deletions cut 5 bases from V and 8 bases from J, with 12 bases between. The CDR3 spells CASSNQGGGYTF. CDR3 coding DNA: TGCGCCAGCAGCAACCAGGGTGGCGGCTACACCTTC.

V is TRBV7-2 and J is TRBJ2-1; D might be TRBD1 (7 bases). Germline CDR1 reads SGHTA; CDR2 reads FQGNSA. Deletions cut 1 base from V and 5 bases from J, with 12 bases between. This CDR3 is built from 15 residues. For the CDR3, the DNA is TGTGCCAGCAGCTTAGGCGGGACAGAAAACAATGAGCAGTTCTTC. It specifies CASSLGGTENNEQFF.

The chain uses TRBV5-1 and TRBJ2-7; a weak D match, TRBD2 (5 bases). In germline, CDR1 is SGHRS, CDR2 YFSETQ. The CDR3 is made up of 14 amino acids. Trimming cost V 2 bases and J 0 bases, with 9 bases left between them. DNA of the CDR3: TGCGCCAGCAGCTTCGGGGATTCCTCCTACGAGCAGTACTTC. Encoded protein: CASSFGDSSYEQYF.

This clone occurred many times. The V call is TRBV5-8, the J call TRBJ1-5; D ambiguous. V was shortened by 1 base and J by 5 bases, with 4 bases between the two germline ends. The CDR3 loop spans 12 amino acids. The germline CDR1 and CDR2 sequences are SGHTS and YDEGEE. Here the CDR3 reads CASSLQYQPQHF. The CDR3 bases are TGTGCCAGCAGCTTGCAGTATCAGCCCCAGCATTTT.

The chain couples TRBV7-6 to TRBJ1-5, with TRBD1 as a possible D gene (5 bases). Trimming left V 3 bases short and J 5 bases short, with 11 bases between. CDR1 is SGHVS and CDR2 is FNYEAQ in the germline V gene. The CDR3 consists of 14 residues. The CDR3 spells CASSFGGDDQPQHF. Written as DNA, the CDR3 is TGTGCCAGCAGCTTCGGGGGGGATGATCAGCCCCAGCATTTT.

This clone was observed many times. The V call is TRBV19, the J call TRBJ1-6; 8 positions agree with TRBD1. The CDR3 sequence is 14 residues long. The germline gives CDR1 LNHDA, CDR2 SQIVND (reference sequence). V lost 5 bases to trimming and J lost 7 bases; unmatched junction nucleotides: 4. CDR3 in amino acids: CASSPGTGNSPLHF. In nucleotides, the CDR3 is TGTGCCAGTAGTCCCGGGACAGGCAATTCACCCCTCCACTTT.

This sequence joins TRBV5-1 and TRBJ2-7, with D perhaps TRBD2 (6 bases). CDR1 is SGHRS and CDR2 is YFSETQ in the germline V gene. The V end lost 4 bases, the J end lost 1 base, and 9 bases lay between the germline ends. The CDR3 runs to 13 residues. The DNA for the CDR3 is TGCGCCAGCAGCCAAGGACTATCCTACGAGCAGTACTTC. This gives the protein CASSQGLSYEQYF.

The chain recombines TRBV5-1 with TRBJ2-4, with TRBD2 identical over 11 bases. Germline CDR1 SGHRS, CDR2 YFSETQ. This CDR3 has 14 amino acids. After removal of 7 bases from V and 6 bases from J, the junction contained 6 bases not matched to a gene. CDR3 bases: TGCGCCAGCTCTCCGGGGACTAGCGGAAACATTCAGTACTTC. This encodes CASSPGTSGNIQYF.

The chain links TRBV5-1 to TRBJ2-4; D might be TRBD2 (5 bases). CDR3 size: 15 residues. Germline loops: CDR1 SGHRS, CDR2 YFSETQ. Between the trimmed V and J ends, which lost 0 bases and 2 bases, there was a span of 9 bases. This CDR3 reads CASSLEPGTKNIQYF. DNA of the CDR3: TGCGCCAGCAGCTTGGAACCCGGGACCAAAAACATTCAGTACTTC. Based on the CDR3 plus reference TRBV5-1 and TRBJ2-4, the full variable domain is KAGVTQTPRYLIKTRGQQVTLSCSPISGHRSVSWYQQTPGQGLQFLFEYFSETQRNKGNFPGRFSGRQFSNSRSEMNVSTLELGDSALYLCASSLEPGTKNIQYFGAGTRLSVL.

The V gene is TRBV18, the J gene TRBJ1-6; TRBD1 is a possible D gene (5 bases). Germline assignment: CDR1 KGHSH and CDR2 LQKENI. The CDR3 is made up of 14 amino acids. V was pared by 3 bases and J by 7 bases, with 10 bases between. The CDR3, as DNA: TGTGCCAGCTCACCCGGGGGTATGAATTCACCCCTCCACTTT. Protein: CASSPGGMNSPLHF. The variable domain in full, completed from reference TRBV18 and TRBJ1-6, reads NAGVMQNPRHLVRRRGQEARLRCSPMKGHSHVYWYRQLPEEGLKFMVYLQKENIIDESGMPKERFSAEFPKEGPSILRIQQVVRGDSAAYFCASSPGGMNSPLHFGNGTRLTVT.

J is TRBJ1-4 and V is TRBV7-9; D is perhaps TRBD1 (5 bases). The germline gives CDR1 SEHNR, CDR2 FQNEAQ (reference sequence). The CDR3 covers 17 residues. Trimming left V 0 bases short and J 8 bases short, with 19 bases between. The CDR3 is CASSLASGTPASEKLFF. The CDR3 bases are TGTGCCAGCAGCTTAGCGAGCGGGACCCCCGCCAGCGAAAAACTGTTTTTT.

The rearrangement joins TRBV3-1 (or the pseudogene TRBV3-2) to TRBJ1-6, with D possibly being TRBD1 (5 bases). The V gene lost 2 bases and the J gene lost 10 bases, with 12 bases spanning the gap. The germline gives CDR1 LGHDT, CDR2 YNNKEL (reference sequence). This CDR3 region has 14 residues. The CDR3 is CASSQPGIGSPLHF. DNA for the CDR3: TGTGCCAGCAGCCAACCAGGGATCGGATCACCCCTCCACTTT.

DNA for the CDR3: TGTGCCAGCAGTTTGGAGGGTTTGGGACCCTCCTACGAGCAGTACTTC. This translates into CASSLEGLGPSYEQYF. This chain joins TRBV27 and TRBJ2-7; D is perhaps TRBD2 (6 bases). There are 16 residues in the CDR3. V was cut by 3 bases and J by 0 bases, with 15 bases left in between. Germline-derived CDR1 and CDR2 are MNHEY and SMNVEV (reference sequence).

The CDR3 sequence is CASRERLTEAFF. CDR3 DNA: TGCGCCAGCAGGGAGAGGCTGACTGAAGCTTTCTTT. The chain employs TRBV5-1 and TRBJ1-1; D gene uncertain. Germline loops: CDR1 SGHRS, CDR2 YFSETQ. V was cut by 5 bases and J by 5 bases, with 10 bases left in between. This CDR3 contains 12 residues.